Presented here are 29 T cell receptor beta chains from one specimen sequenced in a study of T cell responses to AZD1222 COVID-19 vaccine. TCRdb keeps only in-frame clones here, not all; method: immunoSEQ multiplex PCR. The sample carries under 200,000 clones, roughly 88% recorded once. This sample comprised peripheral blood, obtained on day 0 of AZD1222 vaccination. The receptors derive from an adult in good health.

This clone was observed a handful of times. This rearrangement joins TRBV7-9 to TRBJ1-2, with 12 positions matching TRBD1. Germline CDR1 reads SEHNR; CDR2 reads FQNEAQ (reference sequence). Trimming cost V 1 base and J 8 bases; bases outside gene matches: 8. This CDR3 comprises 16 residues. CDR3 residues: CASSLEPGQGARGYTF. Written as DNA, the CDR3 is TGTGCCAGCAGCTTAGAACCGGGACAGGGGGCGCGCGGCTACACCTTC. The variable domain in full, completed from reference TRBV7-9 and TRBJ1-2, reads DTGVSQNPRHKITKRGQNVTFRCDPISEHNRLYWYRQTLGQGPEFLTYFQNEAQLEKSRLLSDRFSAERPKGSFSTLEIQRTEQGDSAMYLCASSLEPGQGARGYTFGSGTRLTVV.

This rearrangement joins TRBV5-1 to TRBJ2-2; D is unclear. The CDR3 has 13 amino acids. Trimming removed 9 bases from V and 1 base from J, with 10 bases in between. The V gene's germline CDR1 is SGHRS and CDR2 YFSETQ. The CDR3 nucleotides are TGCGCCACCCACGACCAGAACACCGGGGAGCTGTTTTTT. Protein product: CATHDQNTGELFF.

The chain combines TRBV2 with TRBJ1-6; tentative D call: TRBD1 (5 bases). The V gene's germline CDR1 is SNHLY and CDR2 FYNNEI. This CDR3 is 13 amino acids long. V was cut by 8 bases and J by 6 bases, with 11 bases left in between. The CDR3 DNA sequence: TGTGCCAGCTTGGGACTTGCTAATTCACCCCTCCACTTT. Its translation: CASLGLANSPLHF.

V usage is TRBV5-1 and J usage is TRBJ1-6, with TRBD1 as a possible D gene (6 bases). V shed 3 bases and J shed 7 bases, with 14 bases lying between them. CDR3 length equals 15 residues. Germline-derived CDR1 and CDR2 are SGHRS and YFSETQ. The CDR3 DNA reads as TGCGCCAGCAGCTGGGGGGCAGGGGACAATTCACCCCTCCACTTT. Translation gives CASSWGAGDNSPLHF. The variable domain in full, with the rest retrieved from reference TRBV5-1 and TRBJ1-6, is KAGVTQTPRYLIKTRGQQVTLSCSPISGHRSVSWYQQTPGQGLQFLFEYFSETQRNKGNFPGRFSGRQFSNSRSEMNVSTLELGDSALYLCASSWGAGDNSPLHFGNGTRLTVT.

The chain carries TRBV19 and TRBJ1-5, with 9 bases lining up with TRBD1. Germline V gene data show CDR1 as LNHDA and CDR2 as SQIVND (reference sequence). The CDR3 sequence is 15 residues long. The V gene end was trimmed by 7 bases and the J gene end by 0 bases; junction bases not matched to a gene: 4. In DNA form, the CDR3 reads TGTGCCAGTACCGACAGGGGGGTTAGCAATCAGCCCCAGCATTTT. It encodes CASTDRGVSNQPQHF.

The chain carries TRBV27 and TRBJ2-7; 7 nucleotides agree with TRBD1. This CDR3 region has 15 residues. The germline gives CDR1 MNHEY, CDR2 SMNVEV (reference sequence). V trimming: 4 bases; J trimming: 6 bases; junction bases outside the gene matches: 12. DNA for the CDR3: TGTGCCAGCAGTTCCCTAACCACGACAGGGCGCGAGCAGTACTTC. Translating gives CASSSLTTTGREQYF.

This rearrangement joins TRBV7-3 to TRBJ2-2; D not certain. The V gene lost 6 bases and the J gene lost 7 bases, with 6 bases spanning the gap. This CDR3 has 11 residues. CDR1 and CDR2 from the germline V gene are SGHTA and FQGTGA. The CDR3 is CASRYHGELFF. The CDR3 region has the DNA TGTGCCAGCAGGTATCACGGGGAGCTGTTTTTT.

V and J are TRBV2 and TRBJ2-1; 7 bases fit TRBD2. The CDR3 sequence is 16 residues long. The V and J ends lost 8 bases and 4 bases, in that order; junction bases with no gene match: 14. Germline V gives CDR1 SNHLY, CDR2 FYNNEI. The CDR3 bases are TGTGCCAGCGGAATAGCGGGCGACCCGGATTACAATGAGCAGTTCTTC. It codes for CASGIAGDPDYNEQFF.

V usage is TRBV4-1 and J usage is TRBJ2-5; D remains unclear. V was pared by 1 base and J by 5 bases, with 8 bases between. The CDR3 is made up of 13 amino acids. CDR1 and CDR2 from the germline V gene are MGHRA and YSYEKL. The CDR3 region has the DNA TGCGCCAGCAGCCAAGTTCTGATGGAGACCCAGTACTTC. It encodes CASSQVLMETQYF.

A remark on this clone: Other DNA sequences within the sample encode an identical CDR3. The rearrangement uses TRBV9 and TRBJ2-2; D gene unclear. Trimming removed 0 bases from V and 1 base from J, with 4 bases in between. This CDR3 has 14 amino acids. Germline V gene data show CDR1 as SGDLS and CDR2 as YYNGEE. CDR3 amino acids: CASSVVGNTGELFF. DNA for the CDR3: TGTGCCAGCAGCGTAGTAGGGAACACCGGGGAGCTGTTTTTT.

This chain connects TRBV7-2 to TRBJ2-1, with 9 positions matching TRBD2. This CDR3 has 15 amino acids. Germline trimming cut 3 bases from V and 10 bases from J; bases unmatched to any gene: 10. Per germline, CDR1 SGHTA and CDR2 FQGNSA. The CDR3 sequence: CASSFGIAGAAEQFF. Here the CDR3 DNA reads TGTGCCAGCAGCTTCGGGATAGCGGGGGCCGCCGAGCAGTTCTTC.

The J gene is TRBJ2-1, the V gene TRBV18; unclear D gene. This CDR3 region has 18 residues. Trimming cost V 1 base and J 2 bases, with 18 bases left between them. Germline-derived CDR1 and CDR2 are KGHSH and LQKENI. The CDR3 sequence is CASSPRVDTRAPYNEQFF. The CDR3 region has the DNA TGTGCCAGCTCACCACGGGTTGACACCCGCGCCCCCTACAATGAGCAGTTCTTC.

J is TRBJ2-1 and V is TRBV7-8; no clear D gene. V lost 5 bases, J lost 4 bases, and 18 bases lay in between. Germline V CDR1 and CDR2: SGHVS, FQNEAQ. There are 16 residues in the CDR3. CDR3 nucleotide sequence: TGTGCCAGCAGCCCTACCCCACTATCCAATTACAATGAGCAGTTCTTC. Translating gives CASSPTPLSNYNEQFF.

This chain joins TRBV18 and TRBJ2-4, with TRBD1 identical over 7 bases. The CDR3 sequence is 16 residues long. V lost 2 bases to trimming and J lost 8 bases; unmatched junction nucleotides: 12. Germline CDR1 reads KGHSH; CDR2 reads LQKENI. The CDR3 spells CASSPGLANRGYIQYF. CDR3 DNA: TGTGCCAGCTCACCAGGGCTGGCGAACAGGGGATACATTCAGTACTTC.

This clone has just a few counts. The V call is TRBV6-5, the J call TRBJ1-2; 7 bases are shared with TRBD1. The J segment lost 7 bases and the V segment lost 6 bases, leaving 8 bases of the junction unmatched. The CDR3 spans 13 residues. Germline V gene lookup returns CDR1 MNHEY and CDR2 SVGAGI. The chain's CDR3 is CASSRDRVSGYTF. In DNA form, the CDR3 reads TGTGCCAGCAGCCGTGACAGGGTATCTGGCTACACCTTC.

This chain uses TRBV7-9 with TRBJ2-5; maybe TRBD2 (5 bases). The CDR3 is 12 amino acids. Germline assignment: CDR1 SEHNR and CDR2 FQNEAQ (reference sequence). The chain's CDR3 is CAVASGKETQYF. The CDR3 coding sequence is TGTGCTGTAGCGTCTGGGAAGGAGACCCAGTACTTC.

In DNA, the CDR3 is TGTGCCAGCAGCCAGGACAGTCTCAGGCCGGAGCAGTACTTC. It specifies CASSQDSLRPEQYF. The chain employs TRBV7-9 and TRBJ2-7; weak D call: TRBD1 (6 bases). The germline gives CDR1 SEHNR, CDR2 FQNEAQ (reference sequence). This CDR3 spans 14 amino acids. The ends were cut back, 5 bases at V and 7 bases at J, with 18 bases in the middle.

V usage is TRBV7-3 and J usage is TRBJ1-6; no reliable D call. V lost 5 bases to trimming and J lost 0 bases, with 8 bases between them. This CDR3 has 15 residues. Germline CDR1 SGHTA, CDR2 FQGTGA. The CDR3 nucleotides read TGTGCCAGCAGCCCCTCGGCCTCCTATAATTCACCCCTCCACTTT. As protein: CASSPSASYNSPLHF.

As for this clone: Within the sample, other DNA sequences also encode this same CDR3. This chain uses TRBV4-2 with TRBJ1-1; 7 bases line up with TRBD1. CDR1 and CDR2 from the germline V gene are LGHNA and YNFKEQ. This CDR3 region has 14 residues. The trim removed 0 bases at V and 4 bases at J, leaving 2 bases unmatched. The CDR3 DNA sequence: TGTGCCAGCAGCCAAGACAGGGGGAGCACTGAAGCTTTCTTT. Protein sequence: CASSQDRGSTEAFF.

The chain carries TRBV2 and TRBJ1-2, with D unclear. V lost 4 bases and J lost 3, with 12 bases in between. Per the germline V gene, CDR1 is SNHLY and CDR2 is FYNNEI. This CDR3 spans 14 amino acids. This chain's CDR3 is CASSVTRTDYGYTF. The CDR3 DNA is TGTGCCAGCAGTGTTACCCGGACGGACTATGGCTACACCTTC.

The CDR3, as DNA: TGTGCCAGCAGCTTAGAGGCCAGGGGGTTTTCAGGAAACACCATATATTTT. Translating it yields CASSLEARGFSGNTIYF. This chain connects TRBV11-2 to TRBJ1-3, with 7 bases that match TRBD1. V lost 0 bases to trimming and J lost 4 bases; unmatched junction nucleotides: 9. Germline lookup yields CDR1 SGHAT and CDR2 FQNNGV. CDR3 length: 17 amino acids.

This clone showed up just a few times. The chain links TRBV6-2 or TRBV6-3 to TRBJ2-7, with TRBD2 matching 14 bases. The germline V gene has CDR1 MNHEY and CDR2 SVGEGT. This CDR3 has 18 residues. Trimming cost V 0 bases and J 2 bases; bases outside gene matches: 6. DNA of the CDR3: TGTGCCAGCAGTTACTCGGGGACTAGCGGGAGACTCCCCTACGAGCAGTACTTC. Translated: CASSYSGTSGRLPYEQYF.

The J gene is TRBJ1-5, the V gene TRBV15; D is unclear. The CDR3 has 16 amino acids. The V gene's germline CDR1 is LNHNV and CDR2 YYDKDF (reference sequence). V lost 2 bases and J lost 0, with 11 bases in between. The CDR3 sequence: CATSRTPVPSNQPQHF. DNA of the CDR3: TGTGCCACCAGCAGAACCCCGGTGCCTAGCAATCAGCCCCAGCATTTT.

The chain combines TRBV19 with TRBJ1-5; D ambiguous. This CDR3 region has 14 residues. V was cut by 7 bases and J by 0 bases, with 10 bases left in between. The germline gives CDR1 LNHDA, CDR2 SQIVND (reference sequence). The DNA for the CDR3 is TGTGCCAGTACCCCTATGATTAGCAATCAGCCCCAGCATTTT. Its protein product is CASTPMISNQPQHF.

The chain joins TRBV11-2 to TRBJ2-7; D possibly uses TRBD1 or TRBD2 (6 bases each). The germline CDR1 and CDR2 sequences are SGHAT and FQNNGV. This CDR3 is built from 14 residues. V was trimmed by 4 bases and J by 5 bases, leaving 15 bases between them. This CDR3 is CASSSQGGVNEQYF. As DNA, the CDR3 is TGTGCCAGCAGCTCACAGGGAGGAGTCAACGAGCAGTACTTC.

This clone was counted a single time. The chain recombines TRBV6-5 with TRBJ1-2; D is undetermined. The CDR3 has 13 residues. V lost 8 bases and J 4 bases, leaving 14 bases between the germline ends. In germline, CDR1 is MNHEY, CDR2 SVGAGI. CDR3 amino acids: CASGSARGYGYTF. CDR3 sequence (DNA): TGTGCCAGCGGCTCGGCGAGAGGCTATGGCTACACCTTC.

This chain connects TRBV7-9 to TRBJ1-2; weak D call: TRBD1 (6 bases). V dropped 6 bases and J dropped 1 base, with 15 bases sitting between them. The germline V gene encodes CDR1 SEHNR and CDR2 FQNEAQ (reference sequence). This CDR3 spans 15 amino acids. Written as DNA, the CDR3 is TGTGCCAGCAGTGTCCCAGGGGACTTTAACTATGGCTACACCTTC. It yields the protein CASSVPGDFNYGYTF.

The chain combines TRBV7-2 with TRBJ2-3; 10 bases map to TRBD2. Germline CDR1 is SGHTA and CDR2 is FQGNSA. J was trimmed by 4 bases and V by 1 base; bases with no gene match: 2. The CDR3 is made up of 15 amino acids. CDR3 in DNA: TGTGCCAGCAGCTTAGACCTAGCGGGGGCAGATACGCAGTATTTT. It yields the protein CASSLDLAGADTQYF.

This clone occurred once. V gene TRBV6-1 combines with J gene TRBJ1-2; 7 bases line up with TRBD1. CDR3 length equals 14 residues. Looked up from germline, CDR1 is MNHNS and CDR2 is SASEGT. The J segment lost 5 bases and the V segment lost 2 bases, leaving 5 bases of the junction unmatched. This CDR3 reads CASSERFRGYGYTF. The CDR3 DNA reads as TGTGCCAGCAGTGAAAGATTCAGGGGGTATGGCTACACCTTC.